These T cell receptor beta chains were read from a single sample in a study of T cell responses to AZD1222 COVID-19 vaccine. Libraries were prepared by immunoSEQ multiplex PCR; TCRdb keeps only in-frame clonotypes and omits some of them. The sample includes roughly 150,000 clones, 91% of them seen just once. The input for sequencing was peripheral blood, taken 28 days after the second AZD1222 dose. The receptor source for this set is an adult who received the AZD1222 COVID-19 vaccine. CDR3s include the opening cysteine and the closing phenylalanine or tryptophan. A D gene is named only where the DNA matches it firmly. Not all rows give a size; the values are once, few, many and, for expanded clones, a class.

size	V	J	D	DNA	CDR3
NA	TRBV11-2	TRBJ2-4	TRBD2	TGTGCCAGCAGCTCCACTTCTAGCGGGGGGCCAGACGGAAACATTCAGTACTTC	CASSSTSSGGPDGNIQYF
NA	TRBV19	TRBJ2-2	NA	TGTGCCAGTGGCGGGCCCACAGGAGGCCCGTTTAACGGGGAGCTGTTTTTT	CASGGPTGGPFNGELFF
NA	TRBV19	TRBJ2-3	TRBD2	TGTGCCAGTAGTATAGTGGGTTCGGGGACTAGCGGAAAGTCTAGCACAGATACGCAGTATTTT	CASSIVGSGTSGKSSTDTQYF
NA	TRBV15	TRBJ2-1	NA	TGTGCCACCAGCAGGTCGGGGGTTTACAATGAGCAGTTCTTC	CATSRSGVYNEQFF
few	TRBV5-1	TRBJ2-5	TRBD2	TGCGCCAGCAGCTCCGGACTAGCGATTCCCCCTTTGGAAGAGACCCAGTACTTC	CASSSGLAIPPLEETQYF
NA	TRBV7-3	TRBJ2-5	NA	TGTGCCAGCAGCTCACAGACCGGCGAGACCCAGTACTTC	CASSSQTGETQYF
NA	TRBV21-1	TRBJ2-7	NA	TGTGCCAGCAGCAAAGGCCAGGGCTACGAGCAGTACTTC	CASSKGQGYEQYF
once	TRBV14	TRBJ2-5	NA	TGTGCCAGCAGCCCGAGGGCCGGGAAACTACAAGAGACCCAGTACTTC	CASSPRAGKLQETQYF
NA	TRBV6-1	TRBJ1-1	NA	TGTGCCAGCAGTGAGATAGCTGAAGCTTTCTTT	CASSEIAEAFF
NA	TRBV27	TRBJ1-1	NA	TGTGCCAGCAGTTTAAACTGGCTGAGAGAGGGGATGAACACTGAAGCTTTCTTT	CASSLNWLREGMNTEAFF
NA	TRBV7-8	TRBJ1-1	NA	TGTGCCAGCAGCTTAGATGTGAACACTGAAGCTTTCTTT	CASSLDVNTEAFF
NA	TRBV2	TRBJ1-2	NA	TGTGCCAGCAGGGAACGAGGAGGCTACACCTTC	CASRERGGYTF
NA	TRBV9	TRBJ1-6	NA	TGTGCCAGCGGCGGCCGGAGCAATTCACCCCTCCACTTT	CASGGRSNSPLHF
NA	TRBV27	TRBJ2-7	NA	TGTGCCAGCAGTTTTGGCAGGGGAGGATACGAGCAGTACTTC	CASSFGRGGYEQYF
NA	TRBV11-2	TRBJ2-2	NA	TGTGCCAGCAGCGCACCCCGAAGGGGGACCGGGGAGCTGTTTTTT	CASSAPRRGTGELFF
NA	TRBV7-6	TRBJ1-3	NA	TGTGCCAGCAGCGTAGGACAGTTCTCTGGAAACACCATATATTTT	CASSVGQFSGNTIYF
NA	TRBV5-1	TRBJ2-5	NA	TGCGCCAGCAGGCAGGACATACAAGAGACCCAGTACTTC	CASRQDIQETQYF
NA	TRBV15	TRBJ2-3	NA	TGTGCCACCAGCAGAGGGAGGGGGGATACGCAGTATTTT	CATSRGRGDTQYF
NA	TRBV28	TRBJ2-3	NA	TGTGCCAGCAGTTCCGCCCCGGCGGGATGGGACACAGATACGCAGTATTTT	CASSSAPAGWDTDTQYF
NA	TRBV24-1	TRBJ2-6	NA	TGTGCCACCAGTGGGGGCGGGGACAGAGACTCTGGGGCCAACGTCCTGACTTTC	CATSGGGDRDSGANVLTF
NA	TRBV28	TRBJ2-1	TRBD1	TGTGCCAGCAGTGTCGTACAGGGGCGGTTCTTCAATGAGCAGTTCTTC	CASSVVQGRFFNEQFF
once	TRBV10-3	TRBJ2-7	NA	TGTGCCATCAGTGTACGGGAGACAGTCTACGAGCAGTACTTC	CAISVRETVYEQYF
NA	TRBV18	TRBJ1-4	NA	TGTGCCAGCTCACCATTAGGATCTAATGAAAAACTGTTTTTT	CASSPLGSNEKLFF
NA	TRBV6-5	TRBJ2-7	NA	TGTGCCAGCAGACTGTACAGTCGGGCGTACGAGCAGTACTTC	CASRLYSRAYEQYF
NA	TRBV28	TRBJ1-4	NA	TGTGCCAGCAGTTTTGATGGGGCAACTAATGAAAAACTGTTTTTT	CASSFDGATNEKLFF
once	TRBV7-2	TRBJ2-2	TRBD1	TGTGCCAGCAGCGCGGGACAGGCCTACTACACCGGGGAGCTGTTTTTT	CASSAGQAYYTGELFF
NA	TRBV11-2	TRBJ1-2	NA	TGTGCCAGCAGCTTAGCCGGTTCGGCAGGGTCATTTTATGGCTACACCTTC	CASSLAGSAGSFYGYTF